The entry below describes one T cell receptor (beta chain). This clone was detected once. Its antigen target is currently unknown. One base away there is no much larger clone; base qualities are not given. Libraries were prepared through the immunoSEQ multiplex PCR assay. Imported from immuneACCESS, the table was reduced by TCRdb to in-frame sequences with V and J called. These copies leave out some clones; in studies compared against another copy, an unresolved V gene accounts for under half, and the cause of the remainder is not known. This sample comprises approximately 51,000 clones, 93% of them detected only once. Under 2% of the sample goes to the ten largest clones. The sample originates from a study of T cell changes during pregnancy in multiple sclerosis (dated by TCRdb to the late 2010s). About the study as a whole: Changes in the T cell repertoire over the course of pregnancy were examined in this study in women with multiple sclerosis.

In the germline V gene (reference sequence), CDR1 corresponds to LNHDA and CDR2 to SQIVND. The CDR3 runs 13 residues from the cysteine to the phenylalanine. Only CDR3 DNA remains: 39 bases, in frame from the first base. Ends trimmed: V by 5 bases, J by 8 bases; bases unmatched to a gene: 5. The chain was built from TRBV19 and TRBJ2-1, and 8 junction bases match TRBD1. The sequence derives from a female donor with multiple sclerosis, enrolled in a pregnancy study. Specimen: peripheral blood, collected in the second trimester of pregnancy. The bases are TGTGCCAGTAGTTTCGACAGGGGCTATGAGCAGTTCTTC. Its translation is CASSFDRGYEQFF.